Sequencing of this T cell receptor beta chain was carried out in a study of T cell responses to AZD1222 COVID-19 vaccine (dated by TCRdb to about 2021). In terms of the full investigation: A total of approximately 230 trial participants underwent TCR sequencing, of whom around 200 received two doses of AZD1222 and about 25 received two doses of the MenACWY control vaccine. Trial participants were enrolled into age subgroups of 18-55, 56-69 and 70-plus years, which contained roughly 150, 30 and 60 TCR-sequenced participants, respectively.

The CDR3 regions of human TCRbeta chains were analyzed by immunosequencing. Concerning the study's data processing: TCRs in the repertoires were compared against a reference library of SARS-CoV-2-specific TCRs that had been generated with the MIRA antigen-specificity platform. Breadth was defined as the fraction of unique TCRs that were SARS-CoV-2-associated, and depth was defined as the fraction of total T cells that were SARS-CoV-2-associated. Using the MIRA data, every spike-specific TCR was mapped to the spike region that the TCR reacted to and assigned to either a CD4 or a CD8 class. Log10-transformed breadth and depth values were compared by one-way ANOVA with Sidak's multiple comparisons tests. Entries here come from immuneACCESS through TCRdb and include only in-frame sequences with V and J called. Some clones fail to appear in such tables; in the studies checked, an unresolved V gene covers under half of the shortfall, and the cause of the remainder is unknown. V, J and clone size are taken as reported in that table, and D and trimming were inferred from the DNA itself. The sample table shows about 140,000 clones, and roughly 92% are seen once. The top ten clonotypes cover around 3.5% of the sample.

The label giving this sample's time point can be read as: about 28 days (+/-7) after the second vaccine dose. AZD1222 recipients with second doses at about 4 weeks or about 12 weeks were pooled, because spike-specific TCR depth and breadth did not differ between schedules. Vaccinee samples came from UK trials COV001 and COV002, including a single-blind randomized controlled phase 2/3 trial of AZD1222 (ChAdOx1 nCoV-19) in healthy adults. For TCRbeta chain sequencing, PBMC samples were collected from trial participants at day 0 and at day 28 after the second dose. CDR1 and CDR2 were assigned from the germline V gene as SGHAT and FQNNGV. V lost 6 bases and J lost 8 bases; the stretch between them is 16 bases long. The cysteine opens and the phenylalanine closes a CDR3 of 13 amino acids. The DNA shown is the 39-base CDR3, in frame from base 1. Broader findings and caveats from the paper: Epitopes outside the regions mutated in the B.1.351 and B.1.1.7 variants were reportedly recognized by nearly half of the unique spike-specific TCRs. Only five to seven AZD1222 recipients were SARS-CoV-2 seropositive at baseline, limiting conclusions about previously exposed vaccinees. Most participants were white British and females outnumbered males, and the authors suggested that clonal diversity may have been underestimated. In the small 56-69-year group, the increase in depth fell short of significance, most likely because of low power. After two AZD1222 doses, spike-specific TCR breadth and depth were significantly higher than at day 0 and than in MenACWY recipients. Because no day 14 peak-response samples were available, repertoires were characterized only after the peak T cell response. The whole spike protein was spanned by vaccine-associated CD4 TCRs, and dominant responses were seen in regions 160-218 and 743-854.

As for this clone: There is no known antigen for this receptor. No much larger clone is present one base from it, and per-base qualities are unavailable.

This receptor chain uses TRBV11-2 and TRBJ1-2; the D gene is unclear. Specimen: peripheral blood, collected 28 days after the second AZD1222 dose. The receptor was derived from an adult who received the AZD1222 COVID-19 vaccine. The CDR3 reads as follows: CASSPTEILGYTF. The nucleotide sequence reads as follows: TGTGCCAGCAGTCCCACGGAGATTTTAGGCTACACCTTC.